The sequence of this T cell receptor beta chain was determined in a study of T cell clonality in common variable immunodeficiency (dated by TCRdb to about 2015). The paper as a whole reports these results and caveats: CVID subjects shared fewer TCRbeta clones with each other than healthy controls did (p < 0.0001). Even though DNA input was the same, control samples had an average of around 82,000 unique sequences each, compared with roughly 32,000 in CVID samples. Compared with healthy controls, CVID subjects showed increased TCRbeta clonality (t-test p = 0.018), a feature most characteristic of about a third of subjects. CVID TCRbeta sequences were reported to have fewer deletions and N-nucleotide insertions and to lack highly modified clones with 13 or more V deletions. Correlations of repertoire features with clinical complications were constrained by heterogeneity among patients within the CVID cohort. The authors noted that sequencing repertoires of T cell subpopulations would be needed to clarify what caused the increased clonality in CVID.

From its cysteine to its phenylalanine, the CDR3 spans 16 amino acids. The DNA has 39 bases, all within the CDR3, and is read from base 1. Relative to germline, V is missing 5 bases and J is missing 5 bases, with 11 bases of the junction outside any gene match. The germline V gene yields MNHEY for CDR1 and SVGEGT for CDR2. Predominantly Caucasian heritage was noted among both the CVID patients and the healthy controls. Heparinized peripheral whole blood samples of roughly 5 to 8 ml were obtained from each donor. TCRbeta CDR3 repertoires were sequenced from genomic DNA of adults with common variable immune deficiency (CVID) and healthy adult controls. There were approximately 22 healthy adult volunteers in the control group (around twelve female and around 10 male), ranging in age from about 23 to 66 years, with a mean age of around 36. To isolate peripheral blood mononuclear cells, diluted blood was subjected to density centrifugation over Hypaque 1077 or Ficoll-Paque. Unsorted mononuclear cells served as the source of genomic DNA, which was extracted either by Qiagen column purification or by a centrifugation-based method.

Equivalent amounts of genomic DNA from CVID and control samples were used as sequencing input. For every sample, a 60 bp segment covering the rearranged TCRbeta CDR3 region was amplified and then sequenced. TCRbeta amplification used the immunoSEQ assay, a bias-corrected multiplex PCR with high-throughput sequencing. The paper's processing steps were these. Every unique nucleotide sequence was considered a clone and was annotated with V, D and J genes, copy number and frequency. Sequences were labeled productive if in frame, and non-productive if out of frame or containing stop codons. Clonality was calculated from Shannon's entropy as previously described. The predicted amino acid sequences of productive clones were used to derive mean CDR3 Kyte-Doolittle hydropathy. Scaled V gene usage was hierarchically clustered using Manhattan distance and complete linkage with the R hclust function. Clone sharing by CDR3 amino acid sequence was assessed by resampling 12 repertoires per group over 100 rounds. Repertoires were searched for 60 to 80 published EBV-specific and a few hundred published CMV-specific TCRbeta sequences. Analysis left out a couple of CVID samples that produced under 10,000 sequences, so 40 to 45 CVID repertoires remained. TCRdb carries this immuneACCESS record with in-frame sequences only. Its versions omit some clonotypes, under half of them owing to an unresolved V gene in the studies checked, with the rest unexplained. V and J calls and clone size are given by that table; D and trimming were obtained from the DNA. The data for this sample show 40,000 to 55,000 clones, each detected more than once. The top ten clones comprise approximately 5.9% of the sample.

Many counts were recorded for this clone. It lacks a known antigen. The read comes to an end 3 residues before the CDR3 does, leaving the germline J gene to fill in the end. The rearranged chain carries TRBV6-2 or TRBV6-3 and TRBJ2-5; 10 bases in between match TRBD1. Material: peripheral blood mononuclear cells. The clonotype originates from a person aged 18-70 years in good health. The part of the CDR3 DNA that was read is TGTGCCAGCAGTCCAGGGACCGGGACAGGGGTCGAGACC. This is translated as CASSPGTGTGVET. The entire CDR3 protein reads CASSPGTGTGVETQYF.